These T cell receptor beta chains were read from a single sample in a study of metastatic and nonmetastatic thyroid tumors. TCRdb re-clonotyped the PCR reads through MiXCR. Of roughly 38,000 clones listed, approximately 19% are singletons. Sequencing was done on a sample of blood. Receptor source: a female donor with papillary thyroid cancer or a benign thyroid nodule (not recorded which). Some clones in this sample may be carry-over from other donors' samples. The CDR3 runs from the conserved cysteine through the conserved F or W. D genes are given only for firm matches. Part of the rows lack a size; the others show once, few, many or a class for expanded clones.

CDR3 length: 16
J gene: TRBJ2-1
V gene: TRBV7-9
D gene: TRBD2
clone size: many
CDR3 protein: CASSLVRLAGGNEQFF
CDR3 DNA: TGTGCCAGCAGCTTAGTTCGCCTAGCGGGAGGCAATGAGCAGTTCTTC

CDR3 length: 14
J gene: TRBJ2-7
V gene: TRBV10-3
D gene: -
clone size: many
CDR3 protein: CAISGGVGGYEQYF
CDR3 DNA: TGTGCCATCAGTGGAGGGGTAGGGGGCTACGAGCAGTACTTC

CDR3 length: 11
J gene: TRBJ1-1
V gene: TRBV29-1
D gene: -
clone size: many
CDR3 protein: CSVTESTEAFF
CDR3 DNA: TGCAGCGTAACCGAGAGCACTGAAGCTTTCTTT

CDR3 length: 13
J gene: TRBJ2-1
V gene: TRBV27
D gene: -
clone size: few
CDR3 protein: CACPVRDTYEQFF
CDR3 DNA: TGTGCCTGCCCGGTGCGGGATACCTACGAGCAGTTCTTC

CDR3 length: 12
J gene: TRBJ1-1
V gene: TRBV12-3/TRBV12-4
D gene: -
clone size: many
CDR3 protein: CASSAGYTEAFF
CDR3 DNA: TGTGCCAGCAGTGCAGGATACACTGAAGCTTTCTTT

CDR3 length: 17
J gene: TRBJ1-2
V gene: TRBV5-6
D gene: -
clone size: -
CDR3 protein: CASSLPGRNFGRYGYTF
CDR3 DNA: TGTGCCAGCAGCTTGCCGGGCCGAAATTTTGGGCGCTATGGCTACACCTTC

CDR3 length: 13
J gene: TRBJ1-2
V gene: TRBV2
D gene: -
clone size: medium-sized
CDR3 protein: CASSESSYYGYTF
CDR3 DNA: TGTGCCAGCAGTGAATCATCTTACTATGGCTACACCTTC

CDR3 length: 13
J gene: TRBJ2-7
V gene: TRBV28
D gene: -
clone size: -
CDR3 protein: CAITRLNLYKQYF
CDR3 DNA: TGTGCCATCACCCGGCTAAATCTCTACAAGCAGTACTTC

CDR3 length: 15
J gene: TRBJ1-6
V gene: TRBV28
D gene: -
clone size: medium-sized
CDR3 protein: CASNRLGQSDSPLHF
CDR3 DNA: TGTGCCAGCAATAGGTTAGGACAGAGTGATTCACCCCTCCACTTT

CDR3 length: 13
J gene: TRBJ1-6
V gene: TRBV20-1
D gene: -
clone size: -
CDR3 protein: CSAVGRSNSPLHF
CDR3 DNA: TGCAGTGCTGTGGGCAGGTCAAACTCACCCCTCCACTTT

CDR3 length: 13
J gene: TRBJ2-5
V gene: TRBV7-6
D gene: -
clone size: -
CDR3 protein: CASSSRWEDTQYF
CDR3 DNA: TGTGCCAGCAGCTCCCGGTGGGAGGACACCCAGTACTTC

CDR3 length: 12
J gene: TRBJ2-3
V gene: TRBV7-2
D gene: -
clone size: many
CDR3 protein: CASRQNTDTQYF
CDR3 DNA: TGTGCCAGCAGGCAAAACACAGATACGCAGTATTTT

CDR3 length: 14
J gene: TRBJ2-7
V gene: TRBV6-2/TRBV6-3
D gene: TRBD2
clone size: -
CDR3 protein: CASTVGRASYEQYF
CDR3 DNA: TGTGCCAGCACCGTCGGGAGGGCCTCCTACGAGCAGTACTTC

CDR3 length: 16
J gene: TRBJ2-2
V gene: TRBV7-6
D gene: -
clone size: -
CDR3 protein: CASNQGTGGSTGELFF
CDR3 DNA: TGTGCCAGCAATCAAGGCACGGGGGGCAGCACCGGGGAGCTGTTTTTT

CDR3 length: 14
J gene: TRBJ2-7
V gene: TRBV11-1
D gene: -
clone size: -
CDR3 protein: CASSFAHSGDEQYF
CDR3 DNA: TGTGCCAGCAGCTTTGCTCATTCGGGGGACGAGCAGTACTTC

CDR3 length: 12
J gene: TRBJ2-1
V gene: TRBV27
D gene: -
clone size: -
CDR3 protein: CASSLDGNEQFF
CDR3 DNA: TGTGCCAGCAGTTTAGACGGGAATGAGCAGTTCTTC

CDR3 length: 15
J gene: TRBJ2-7
V gene: TRBV6-1
D gene: TRBD2
clone size: medium-sized
CDR3 protein: CASSEDTSGSYEQYF
CDR3 DNA: TGTGCCAGCAGTGAAGACACTAGCGGGAGTTACGAGCAGTACTTC

CDR3 length: 14
J gene: TRBJ2-7
V gene: TRBV15
D gene: -
clone size: medium-sized
CDR3 protein: CATSREGPSYEQYF
CDR3 DNA: TGTGCCACCAGCAGAGAGGGACCATCCTACGAGCAGTACTTC

CDR3 length: 12
J gene: TRBJ2-3
V gene: TRBV20-1
D gene: -
clone size: -
CDR3 protein: CSAWDFSHTQYF
CDR3 DNA: TGCAGTGCATGGGACTTCTCTCATACGCAGTATTTT

CDR3 length: 14
J gene: TRBJ1-3
V gene: TRBV7-2
D gene: -
clone size: many
CDR3 protein: CASSLQSSGNTIYF
CDR3 DNA: TGTGCCAGCAGCTTACAGAGCTCTGGAAACACCATATATTTT

CDR3 length: 16
J gene: TRBJ1-1
V gene: TRBV28
D gene: -
clone size: -
CDR3 protein: CASSLGITGTYTEAFF
CDR3 DNA: TGTGCCAGCAGTTTAGGGATAACAGGTACATACACTGAAGCTTTCTTT

CDR3 length: 13
J gene: TRBJ1-1
V gene: TRBV12-3/TRBV12-4
D gene: -
clone size: few
CDR3 protein: CASIPGANTEAFF
CDR3 DNA: TGTGCCAGCATCCCTGGGGCTAACACTGAAGCTTTCTTT

CDR3 length: 14
J gene: TRBJ1-2
V gene: TRBV19
D gene: TRBD1
clone size: -
CDR3 protein: CASSGTGDYYGYTF
CDR3 DNA: TGTGCCAGTAGTGGGACAGGGGATTACTATGGCTACACCTTC

CDR3 length: 13
J gene: TRBJ1-5
V gene: TRBV19
D gene: -
clone size: medium-sized
CDR3 protein: CASSINQGQPQHF
CDR3 DNA: TGTGCCAGTAGTATCAATCAGGGTCAGCCCCAGCATTTT

CDR3 length: 14
J gene: TRBJ1-2
V gene: TRBV5-1
D gene: -
clone size: many
CDR3 protein: CASSLGPQFPGYTF
CDR3 DNA: TGCGCCAGCAGCTTGGGACCCCAATTCCCCGGCTACACCTTC

CDR3 length: 13
J gene: TRBJ2-3
V gene: TRBV28
D gene: -
clone size: -
CDR3 protein: CASSQEFADTQYF
CDR3 DNA: TGTGCCAGCAGCCAGGAGTTTGCAGATACGCAGTATTTT

CDR3 length: 12
J gene: TRBJ1-2
V gene: TRBV7-2
D gene: TRBD1
clone size: many
CDR3 protein: CASSPRTGDPTF
CDR3 DNA: TGTGCCAGCAGCCCGCGGACAGGAGACCCCACCTTC

CDR3 length: 16
J gene: TRBJ2-7
V gene: TRBV4-3
D gene: TRBD2
clone size: -
CDR3 protein: CASSQVLADSSYEQYF
CDR3 DNA: TGCGCCAGCAGCCAAGTACTAGCGGACAGCTCCTACGAGCAGTACTTC

CDR3 length: 14
J gene: TRBJ2-5
V gene: TRBV29-1
D gene: -
clone size: many
CDR3 protein: CSVDFRTTQETQYF
CDR3 DNA: TGCAGCGTTGACTTCCGGACTACCCAAGAGACCCAGTACTTC

CDR3 length: 15
J gene: TRBJ2-2
V gene: TRBV7-2
D gene: -
clone size: many
CDR3 protein: CASSYSPSTGGELFF
CDR3 DNA: TGTGCCAGCAGCTATAGCCCCTCTACAGGCGGGGAGCTGTTTTTT

CDR3 length: 14
J gene: TRBJ2-1
V gene: TRBV5-1
D gene: TRBD2
clone size: many
CDR3 protein: CASSGLDRHREQFF
CDR3 DNA: TGCGCCAGCAGTGGACTAGATCGTCATAGGGAGCAGTTCTTC

CDR3 length: 16
J gene: TRBJ1-1
V gene: TRBV20-1
D gene: -
clone size: many
CDR3 protein: CSARIGKRLFYTEAFF
CDR3 DNA: TGCAGTGCTAGAATAGGGAAGCGGCTTTTTTATACTGAAGCTTTCTTT

CDR3 length: 11
J gene: TRBJ1-1
V gene: TRBV30
D gene: -
clone size: -
CDR3 protein: CAWLRNTEAFF
CDR3 DNA: TGTGCCTGGCTAAGGAACACTGAAGCTTTCTTT

CDR3 length: 15
J gene: TRBJ2-6
V gene: TRBV7-8
D gene: TRBD1
clone size: many
CDR3 protein: CASSVGTAGANVLTF
CDR3 DNA: TGTGCCAGCAGCGTAGGGACAGCCGGGGCCAACGTCCTGACTTTC

CDR3 length: 13
J gene: TRBJ1-1
V gene: TRBV6-1
D gene: -
clone size: -
CDR3 protein: CASSAGGTAEAFF
CDR3 DNA: TGTGCCAGCAGTGCGGGGGGCACGGCTGAAGCTTTCTTT

CDR3 length: 12
J gene: TRBJ2-7
V gene: TRBV28
D gene: -
clone size: -
CDR3 protein: CASIFSTYEHYF
CDR3 DNA: TGTGCCAGCATTTTTTCGACCTACGAGCATTACTTC

CDR3 length: 14
J gene: TRBJ2-4
V gene: TRBV11-2
D gene: -
clone size: -
CDR3 protein: CASSPQGTKNIQYF
CDR3 DNA: TGTGCCAGCAGCCCACAGGGTACCAAAAACATTCAGTACTTC

CDR3 length: 15
J gene: TRBJ2-7
V gene: TRBV28
D gene: -
clone size: -
CDR3 protein: CASSSGTVGSYEQYF
CDR3 DNA: TGTGCCAGCAGTTCCGGTACAGTGGGTTCGTACGAGCAGTACTTC

CDR3 length: 14
J gene: TRBJ1-3
V gene: TRBV6-1
D gene: -
clone size: many
CDR3 protein: CASSDRAGRNTIYF
CDR3 DNA: TGTGCCAGCAGTGACCGCGCAGGAAGAAACACCATATATTTT

CDR3 length: 19
J gene: TRBJ2-3
V gene: TRBV24-1
D gene: TRBD2
clone size: many
CDR3 protein: CATSDRLAGGRIGTDTQYF
CDR3 DNA: TGTGCCACCAGTGACCGACTAGCGGGGGGGCGAATCGGCACAGATACGCAGTATTTT

CDR3 length: 13
J gene: TRBJ2-7
V gene: TRBV6-1
D gene: -
clone size: medium-sized
CDR3 protein: CASKWQGGYEQYF
CDR3 DNA: TGTGCCAGCAAATGGCAGGGGGGTTACGAGCAGTACTTC

CDR3 length: 15
J gene: TRBJ1-5
V gene: TRBV2
D gene: -
clone size: -
CDR3 protein: CASSESRQGLTPQHF
CDR3 DNA: TGTGCCAGCAGTGAATCGCGGCAGGGTCTAACGCCCCAGCATTTT

CDR3 length: 16
J gene: TRBJ2-7
V gene: TRBV20-1
D gene: -
clone size: -
CDR3 protein: CSARRGTAGLSYEQYF
CDR3 DNA: TGCAGTGCTAGGAGAGGTACGGCGGGGTTATCCTACGAGCAGTACTTC

CDR3 length: 15
J gene: TRBJ2-3
V gene: TRBV7-3
D gene: TRBD1
clone size: many
CDR3 protein: CASSFTGQGEDTQYF
CDR3 DNA: TGTGCCAGCAGCTTCACCGGACAGGGGGAAGATACGCAGTATTTT

CDR3 length: 16
J gene: TRBJ2-3
V gene: TRBV20-1
D gene: TRBD2
clone size: many
CDR3 protein: CSATARWEGNTDTQYF
CDR3 DNA: TGCAGTGCTACCGCGCGTTGGGAGGGCAACACAGATACGCAGTATTTT

CDR3 length: 16
J gene: TRBJ2-1
V gene: TRBV28
D gene: TRBD2
clone size: few
CDR3 protein: CASSPWREGIYNEQFF
CDR3 DNA: TGTGCCAGCAGCCCATGGCGGGAGGGTATCTACAATGAGCAGTTCTTC

CDR3 length: 14
J gene: TRBJ2-1
V gene: TRBV11-2
D gene: TRBD2
clone size: many
CDR3 protein: CASSPRGAGNEQFF
CDR3 DNA: TGTGCCAGCAGCCCCCGCGGAGCGGGGAATGAGCAGTTCTTC

CDR3 length: 17
J gene: TRBJ2-1
V gene: TRBV11-1
D gene: TRBD2
clone size: -
CDR3 protein: CASSLADSGGSYNEQFF
CDR3 DNA: TGTGCCAGCAGCTTAGCGGATAGCGGGGGCTCCTACAATGAGCAGTTCTTC

CDR3 length: 18
J gene: TRBJ1-6
V gene: TRBV27
D gene: TRBD1
clone size: -
CDR3 protein: CASSREGTVSSYNSPLHF
CDR3 DNA: TGTGCCAGCAGTCGGGAGGGGACAGTGAGCTCCTATAATTCACCCCTCCACTTT

CDR3 length: 14
J gene: TRBJ1-5
V gene: TRBV6-2/TRBV6-3
D gene: TRBD1
clone size: -
CDR3 protein: CASLGTGGNQPQHF
CDR3 DNA: TGTGCCAGCCTGGGGACAGGGGGCAATCAGCCCCAGCATTTT

CDR3 length: 13
J gene: TRBJ2-7
V gene: TRBV6-1
D gene: -
clone size: medium-sized
CDR3 protein: CASSEGTDYEQYF
CDR3 DNA: TGTGCCAGCAGTGAAGGGACAGACTACGAGCAGTACTTC

CDR3 length: 14
J gene: TRBJ2-7
V gene: TRBV7-2
D gene: TRBD2
clone size: -
CDR3 protein: CASSFVWTSNEQYF
CDR3 DNA: TGTGCCAGCAGCTTCGTTTGGACTAGTAACGAGCAGTACTTC

CDR3 length: 12
J gene: TRBJ2-3
V gene: TRBV5-6
D gene: -
clone size: few
CDR3 protein: CASSSPAGAQYF
CDR3 DNA: TGTGCCAGCAGCTCCCCAGCCGGGGCCCAGTATTTT

CDR3 length: 16
J gene: TRBJ2-7
V gene: TRBV5-1
D gene: TRBD1
clone size: -
CDR3 protein: CASSVCWDRDIYEQYF
CDR3 DNA: TGCGCCAGCAGCGTGTGTTGGGACAGGGACATCTACGAGCAGTACTTC